The clone carrying this TCR beta chain occurred a few times. The data belong to a study of early T cells in non-severe SARS-CoV-2 infection. TCRdb used MiXCR to reprocess the 5' RACE reads, holding one entry per CDR3 protein. Found here are some 120,000 distinct CDR3 sequences, about 15% of them singletons; the top ten hold around a fifth. The TCR was taken from an adult who was a healthcare worker with PCR-confirmed SARS-CoV-2 infection or an uninfected control (not recorded which). Sequenced: whole blood.

The CDR3 DNA sequence: TGCAGTGCTACCGGACAAGGTGTAGAGACCCAGTACTTC. Its translation: CSATGQGVETQYF. The rearrangement uses TRBV20-1 and TRBJ2-5, with a possible D match to TRBD1 (5 bases). The CDR3 is 13 residues long. V was cut by 4 bases and J by 4 bases, with 13 bases left in between. CDR1 is DFQATT and CDR2 is SNEGSKA in the germline V gene (reference sequence).